The entry below gives a single T cell receptor beta chain sequence along with its context. Its cognate antigen is unknown. V was trimmed by 6 bases and J by 2 bases, leaving 20 bases between them. This CDR3 is built from 16 residues. Germline V lookup: CDR1 SQVTM, CDR2 ANQGSEA. The sample comes from a study of cytomegalovirus exposure and HLA in healthy donors. Study-wide results and caveats: In a later analysis, a missense DCLRE1C variant was linked to TCR beta V- and J-gene trimming.

PCR employed 60 Vbeta and 13 Jbeta primers. Data came from immunoSEQ multiplex PCR; TCRdb stores just in-frame clones and leaves some out. Seen here are about 130,000 clones, around four fifths observed once, and the top ten hold 2.5% to 3.5%. The clonotype comes from a boy aged 2 to 10 in good health and CMV-seronegative. The sequenced material came from PBMCs. The chain uses TRBV29-1 and TRBJ1-3; TRBD1 is a possible D gene (6 bases). CDR3 loop: CSVGGGNSAAGNTIYF. As DNA, the CDR3 is TGCAGCGTGGGGGGGGGCAACTCCGCCGCTGGAAACACCATATATTTT.